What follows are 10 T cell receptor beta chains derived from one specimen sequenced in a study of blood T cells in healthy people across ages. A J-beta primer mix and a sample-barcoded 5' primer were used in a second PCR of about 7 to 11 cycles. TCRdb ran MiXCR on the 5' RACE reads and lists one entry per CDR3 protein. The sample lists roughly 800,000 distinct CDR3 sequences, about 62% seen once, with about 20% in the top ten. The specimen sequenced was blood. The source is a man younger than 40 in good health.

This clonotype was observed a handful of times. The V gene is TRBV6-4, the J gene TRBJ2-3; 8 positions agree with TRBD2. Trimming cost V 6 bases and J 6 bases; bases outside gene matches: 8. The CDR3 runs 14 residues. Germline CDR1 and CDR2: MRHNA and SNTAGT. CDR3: CASSQDGGGDTQYF. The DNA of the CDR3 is TGTGCCAGCAGCCAAGACGGGGGGGGCGATACGCAGTATTTT.

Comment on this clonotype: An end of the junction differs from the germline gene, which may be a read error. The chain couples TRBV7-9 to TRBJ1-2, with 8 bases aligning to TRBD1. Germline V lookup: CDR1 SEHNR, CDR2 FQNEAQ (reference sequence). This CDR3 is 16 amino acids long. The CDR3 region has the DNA TGTGCCAGCAGTTTAGACCGGGACAGGATGGACTATGGCTACACCTTC. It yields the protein CASSLDRDRMDYGYTF.

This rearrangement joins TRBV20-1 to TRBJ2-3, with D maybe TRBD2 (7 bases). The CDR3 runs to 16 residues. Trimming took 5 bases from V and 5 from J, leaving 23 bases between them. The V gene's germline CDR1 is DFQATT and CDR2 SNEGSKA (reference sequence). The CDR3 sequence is CSAVGGLADSVDTQYF. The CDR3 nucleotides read TGCAGTGCTGTGGGGGGCCTAGCGGATTCAGTAGATACGCAGTATTTT.

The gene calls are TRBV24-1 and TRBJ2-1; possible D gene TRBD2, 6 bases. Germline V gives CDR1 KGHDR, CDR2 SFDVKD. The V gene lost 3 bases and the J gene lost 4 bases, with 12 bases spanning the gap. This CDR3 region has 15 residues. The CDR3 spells CATSDPSAKYNEQFF. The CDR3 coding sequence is TGTGCCACCAGTGATCCTAGCGCTAAATACAATGAGCAGTTCTTC.

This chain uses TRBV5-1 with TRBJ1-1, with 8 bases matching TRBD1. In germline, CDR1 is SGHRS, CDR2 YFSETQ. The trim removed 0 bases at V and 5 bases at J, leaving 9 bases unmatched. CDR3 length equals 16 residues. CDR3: CASSLGRGRVGTEAFF. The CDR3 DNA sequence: TGCGCCAGCAGCTTGGGCAGGGGGCGAGTTGGGACTGAAGCTTTCTTT. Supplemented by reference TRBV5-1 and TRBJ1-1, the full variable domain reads KAGVTQTPRYLIKTRGQQVTLSCSPISGHRSVSWYQQTPGQGLQFLFEYFSETQRNKGNFPGRFSGRQFSNSRSEMNVSTLELGDSALYLCASSLGRGRVGTEAFFGQGTRLTVV.

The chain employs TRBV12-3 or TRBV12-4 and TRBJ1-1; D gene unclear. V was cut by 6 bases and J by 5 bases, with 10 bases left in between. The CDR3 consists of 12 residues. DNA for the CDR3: TGTGCCAGCAGACGAGGGCAGACTGAAGCTTTCTTT. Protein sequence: CASRRGQTEAFF.

CDR3 in amino acids: CASSLTGAGTQYF. The CDR3 DNA follows: TGTGCCAGCAGCTTAACGGGTGCCGGTACGCAGTATTTT. The chain joins TRBV7-3 to TRBJ2-3; D ambiguous. The germline gives CDR1 SGHTA, CDR2 FQGTGA. Trimming shortened V by 0 bases and J by 8 bases, and 9 bases separated the two germline ends. This CDR3 spans 13 amino acids. The full variable domain, with the rest looked up from reference TRBV7-3 and TRBJ2-3, is GAGVSQTPSNKVTEKGKYVELRCDPISGHTALYWYRQSLGQGPEFLIYFQGTGAADDSGLPNDRFFAVRPEGSVSTLKIQRTERGDSAVYLCASSLTGAGTQYFGPGTRLTVL.

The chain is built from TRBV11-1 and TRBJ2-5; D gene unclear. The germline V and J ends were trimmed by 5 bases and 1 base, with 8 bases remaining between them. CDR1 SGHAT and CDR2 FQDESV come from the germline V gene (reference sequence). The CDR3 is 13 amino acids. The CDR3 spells CASSPRTQETQYF. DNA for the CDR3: TGTGCCAGCAGCCCCCGTACCCAAGAGACCCAGTACTTC.

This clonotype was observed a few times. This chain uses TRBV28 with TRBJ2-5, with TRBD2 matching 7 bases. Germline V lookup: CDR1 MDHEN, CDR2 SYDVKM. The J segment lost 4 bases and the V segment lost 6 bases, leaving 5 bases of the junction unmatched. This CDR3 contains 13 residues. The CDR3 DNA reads TGTGCCAGCAGGAAGACGGGAGGAGAGACCCAGTACTTC. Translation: CASRKTGGETQYF.

The CDR3 loop is CASSFEGQQYF. The CDR3 DNA follows: TGTGCCAGCAGTTTTGAGGGACAACAGTATTTT. The gene calls are TRBV28 and TRBJ2-3, with a tentative D call TRBD1 (6 bases). Germline V gives CDR1 MDHEN, CDR2 SYDVKM. Trimming removed 3 bases from V and 12 bases from J, with 10 bases in between. The CDR3 totals 11 residues. Full variable domain (outside the CDR3, taken from reference TRBV28 and TRBJ2-3): DVKVTQSSRYLVKRTGEKVFLECVQDMDHENMFWYRQDPGLGLRLIYFSYDVKMKEKGDIPEGYSVSREKKERFSLILESASTNQTSMYLCASSFEGQQYFGPGTRLTVL.